The clone carrying this TCR beta chain was seen more than once but under ten times. Its antigen is undetermined. Repertoires were generated with immunoSEQ multiplex PCR, while TCRdb's copy carries only in-frame clones and drops some. The data hold about 86,000 clones, with roughly four fifths observed a single time. CDR1 and CDR2 from the germline V gene are MNHEY and SMNVEV (reference sequence). The V and J ends lost 5 bases and 4 bases respectively, with 15 bases between them. The CDR3 consists of 14 residues. The data were taken from a study of graft-versus-host responses after intestinal transplantation. About the study: Transplantation in recipients was multivisceral, liver-intestinal, or isolated intestinal. The recipients all started with anti-thymocyte globulin induction and then took tacrolimus and steroids for roughly 3 years.

Overall study findings and caveats: Researchers found GvH clones in recipient marrow, and some showed up first in ileum or blood.

This receptor was identified in a human donor who received an intestinal transplant. This specimen was unstimulated CD8+ T cells sorted from spleen or lymph node cells, taken before intestinal transplant. The chain links TRBV27 to TRBJ2-7; tentatively, D is TRBD1 or TRBD2 (5 bases each). CDR3 sequence (DNA): TGTGCCAGCAGTCACGGGACGGGTGGGTACGAGCAGTACTTC. It encodes CASSHGTGGYEQYF.